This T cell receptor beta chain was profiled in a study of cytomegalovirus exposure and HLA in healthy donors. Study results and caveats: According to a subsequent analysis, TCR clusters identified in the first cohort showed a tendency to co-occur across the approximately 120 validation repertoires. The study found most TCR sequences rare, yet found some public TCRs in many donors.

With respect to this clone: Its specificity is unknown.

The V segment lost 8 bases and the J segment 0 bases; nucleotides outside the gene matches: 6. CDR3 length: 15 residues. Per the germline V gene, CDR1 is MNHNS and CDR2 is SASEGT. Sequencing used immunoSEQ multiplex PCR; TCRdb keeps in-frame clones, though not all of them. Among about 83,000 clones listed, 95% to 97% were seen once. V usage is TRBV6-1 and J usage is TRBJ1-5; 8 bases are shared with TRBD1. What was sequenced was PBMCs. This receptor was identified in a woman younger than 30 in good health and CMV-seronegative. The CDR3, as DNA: TGTGCCAGCGGACAGGGCCTCTATAGCAATCAGCCCCAGCATTTT. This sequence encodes CASGQGLYSNQPQHF.